This TCR beta chain was obtained from a study of CD8+ T cells in alopecia areata listed by TCRdb under 2018. Describing the broader study: The treated patients took part in an open-label pilot trial in which moderate-to-severe alopecia areata was treated with oral tofacitinib at 5 to 10 mg twice daily. Tofacitinib-treated patients had biopsies at baseline and at 4 and 24 weeks of treatment, with a later scalp biopsy in several patients. High-throughput TCRbeta sequencing was used to examine T cell clonal expansion in alopecia areata in both the C3H/HeJ mouse model and human patients. immunoSEQ multiplex PCR using 35 Vbeta forward primers and 13 Jbeta reverse primers was used to amplify TCRbeta CDR3 regions. On the human side, TCRbeta sequencing was run on scalp tissue and on sorted CD4+ and CD8+ peripheral blood T cells from healthy controls and from alopecia areata patients with either patchy or totalis/universalis disease. Scalp clonality was compared among normal scalp (n=4), patchy alopecia areata scalp (n=8), and alopecia totalis/universalis scalp (n=8). Tofacitinib was given for 6 to 18 months, followed by 6 months of follow-up off drug to assess delayed response and recurrence. RNA was obtained with the PAXgene miRNA kit for fixed scalp, the miRNeasy kit for PBMCs, and the RNeasy kit for mouse skin. Results the study describes overall, beyond this receptor: Shared TCR sequences between patients were less evident than in mice, which may be partly attributable to HLA diversity in the patient population. Scalp TCR repertoire analysis is complicated because resident alphabeta T cells in normal human skin are also sequenced, whereas mouse skin is dominated by gammadelta T cells. Compared with normal scalp, lesional scalp, particularly in alopecia totalis/universalis, had higher clonality and more expanded CD8+ clones, which suggests antigenic drive.

Receptors were amplified or captured by the immunoSEQ multiplex PCR assay. RNA was extracted from all samples and reverse transcribed into cDNA as template for TCR sequencing. SuperScript III was used for first-strand cDNA synthesis, primed with a 2:1 mix of oligo-dT and random hexamers. A synthetic immune receptor repertoire was used to gauge amplification bias, and whatever bias remained was removed computationally. The paper's data handling went like this. Raw reads were preprocessed to remove errors, and CDR3 was defined by IMGT conventions from the conserved cysteine to phenylalanine. To get clonality, Shannon entropy was normalized by log2 of the number of productive unique TCRs and the result was subtracted from 1. Whether each scalp clone was CD4 or CD8 was inferred by checking scalp TCRbeta sequences against the CD4 and CD8 repertoires from sorted blood. The source is immuneACCESS, and TCRdb retained only in-frame sequences with V and J called. Part of the clones is not carried over; for the studies checked, unresolved V genes explain less than half of this, and the remainder is unexplained. For V, J and clone size, that table is used; D and trimming come from the DNA. The sample table holds about 97,000 clones, of which around 38% were seen once. The top ten clonotypes cover about 1.4% of the sample.

Lesional scalp punch biopsies and peripheral blood were collected from alopecia areata patients. PBMCs were separated by density centrifugation and stained for CD3, CD4 and CD8, after which CD4+ and CD8+ T cells were sorted on a FACSAria. This clone was seen a few times. No antigen is known for it. No clone much larger than this one lies a single base away; base qualities are absent. CDR1 and CDR2 are read off the germline V gene as SNHLY and FYNNEI. CDR3 length: 15 amino acids, cysteine to phenylalanine. The read is trimmed to its CDR3 DNA, 45 bases read in frame from base 1. V trim: 8 bases; J trim: 4 bases; unmatched bases: 11.

The sequenced material came from CD4+ T cells sorted from blood. The sequence was collected from a human donor with alopecia areata. Recombination linked TRBV2 to TRBJ1-2; 9 junctional bases match TRBD1. The CDR3 corresponds to CASVIQGAIGYGYTF. The DNA sequence is given as TGTGCCAGCGTAATACAGGGGGCGATCGGCTATGGCTACACCTTC.